This note documents a single T cell receptor (beta chain) sequence. Its target is unknown. This CDR3 region has 18 residues. V was shortened by 3 bases and J by 2 bases, with 23 bases between the two germline ends. Germline loops: CDR1 ENHRY, CDR2 SYGVKD. Assay: immunoSEQ multiplex PCR; the TCRdb copy retains only in-frame clones and omits some. The table shows 100,000 to 150,000 clones, with just under 95% occurring only once. The data belong to a study of cytomegalovirus exposure and HLA in healthy donors. Points from the study as a whole: Many donors carried some public TCRs, although rarity characterized most TCR sequences. Cytomegalovirus association was listed for approximately 150 TCR beta chains.

The donors were part of the validation cohort, which consisted of about 130 subjects and was separate from the first cohort of roughly 620 subjects. This TCR came from a woman under 30 in good health and CMV-seronegative. Input material: PBMCs. This chain uses TRBV10-3 with TRBJ2-7, with TRBD1 as a possible D gene (7 bases). This chain's CDR3 is CAISDFGQGEVRPYEQYF. CDR3 bases: TGTGCCATCAGTGACTTCGGCCAGGGGGAGGTGAGACCCTACGAGCAGTACTTC.